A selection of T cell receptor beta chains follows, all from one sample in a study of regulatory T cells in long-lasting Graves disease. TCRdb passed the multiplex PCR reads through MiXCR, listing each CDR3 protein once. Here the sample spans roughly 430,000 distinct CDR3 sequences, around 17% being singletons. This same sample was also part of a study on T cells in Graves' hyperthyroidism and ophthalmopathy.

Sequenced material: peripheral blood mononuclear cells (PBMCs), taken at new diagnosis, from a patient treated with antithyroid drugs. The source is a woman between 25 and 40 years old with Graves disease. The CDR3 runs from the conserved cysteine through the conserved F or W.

CASSPPGGTGELFF	TRBV19	TRBJ2-2
CASSLSRGIGISGTQYF	TRBV11-2	TRBJ2-5
CASSQDRDTWRYGYTF	TRBV3-1	TRBJ1-2
CASSGPGQGNYGYTF	TRBV28	TRBJ1-2
CASSLGPGFEAFF	TRBV27	TRBJ1-1
CASSESILKETQYF	TRBV2	TRBJ2-5
CASTRTSGVWGTEAFF	TRBV12-3/TRBV12-4	TRBJ1-1
CATSHPRGRDYGYTF	TRBV24-1	TRBJ1-2
CSARVLNQPQHF	TRBV20-1	TRBJ1-5
CASTLRTGIGYEQYF	TRBV6-1	TRBJ2-7
CSVEGLVGYEQYF	TRBV29-1	TRBJ2-7
CASRRTSASLYTQYF	TRBV12-3/TRBV12-4	TRBJ2-3
CAINGGQTITDTQYF	TRBV10-3	TRBJ2-3
CASSLSVGSRGYTF	TRBV27	TRBJ1-2
CASSPSGGYYGYTF	TRBV12-3/TRBV12-4	TRBJ1-2
CASSQDLGPQNYDGYTF	TRBV3-1	TRBJ1-2
CASSKGQGRSYEQYF	TRBV6-1	TRBJ2-7
CASSLAVAYEQYF	TRBV7-8	TRBJ2-7
CASSQNSQAYSYGYTF	TRBV4-1	TRBJ1-2
CASSPTTSGRYQETQYF	TRBV18	TRBJ2-5
CASSPRLAVTGELFF	TRBV14	TRBJ2-2
CASSPTSATYEQYF	TRBV12-3/TRBV12-4	TRBJ2-7
CAIRNRDRTDTQYF	TRBV10-3	TRBJ2-3
CASSQDMGRGKPQHF	TRBV3-1	TRBJ1-5
CASSQGTGADYGYTF	TRBV3-1	TRBJ1-2
CASSFLLENNEQFF	TRBV11-2	TRBJ2-1
CSAAAGQYSNQPQHF	TRBV20-1	TRBJ1-5
CASSEAAFRTYEQYF	TRBV6-2/TRBV6-3	TRBJ2-7
CASSHGEVAYNEQFF	TRBV28	TRBJ2-1
CASSSGALSEQYF	TRBV6-2/TRBV6-3	TRBJ2-7
CAIREEGRNTIYF	TRBV10-3	TRBJ1-3
CASSQQGGLAFF	TRBV3-1	TRBJ1-1
CASGNGTRGATDTQYF	TRBV12-3/TRBV12-4	TRBJ2-3
CASSQGSSGRARNEQFF	TRBV3-1	TRBJ2-1
CATSRAPGRMNTEAFF	TRBV15	TRBJ1-1
CASSLKLEQFF	TRBV5-1	TRBJ2-1
CASTRGYPVNEQFF	TRBV28	TRBJ2-1
CASSQLTSGSSYNEQFF	TRBV4-1	TRBJ2-1
CASSLSLAGRGEQFF	TRBV27	TRBJ2-1
CASSLEVRDEQYF	TRBV7-8	TRBJ2-7
CSASSPSYNEQFF	TRBV20-1	TRBJ2-1
CAIRGGGVDYYGYTF	TRBV10-3	TRBJ1-2
CASSQGTGYNEQFF	TRBV3-1	TRBJ2-1
CASRARGGYTF	TRBV6-2/TRBV6-3	TRBJ1-2
CASSTGLAGGTDTQYF	TRBV12-3/TRBV12-4	TRBJ2-3
CASSYWGTIPRAFF	TRBV28	TRBJ1-1
CASSFRTSGSLRETQYF	TRBV13	TRBJ2-5
CASSPRDRYFEQYF	TRBV27	TRBJ2-7
CASSPAPKRGGFTQYF	TRBV11-1	TRBJ2-3
CASSLGPSGDEQYF	TRBV5-1	TRBJ2-7
CASSPRGRQPPPYEQYF	TRBV18	TRBJ2-7
CASSQVGRKRTDTQYF	TRBV4-1	TRBJ2-3
CASSYPYRTENEQFF	TRBV6-5	TRBJ2-1
CSVRKGREKLFF	TRBV29-1	TRBJ1-4
CASSLEVSGLADTGELFF	TRBV7-9	TRBJ2-2
CASSLGGSGSIENNEQFF	TRBV11-2	TRBJ2-1
CASSSIKGDRGPYEQYF	TRBV11-2	TRBJ2-7
CASSVGTTRAGEQYF	TRBV18	TRBJ2-7
CSALPSSSYEQYF	TRBV20-1	TRBJ2-7
CASSRQGLHYGYTF	TRBV28	TRBJ1-2